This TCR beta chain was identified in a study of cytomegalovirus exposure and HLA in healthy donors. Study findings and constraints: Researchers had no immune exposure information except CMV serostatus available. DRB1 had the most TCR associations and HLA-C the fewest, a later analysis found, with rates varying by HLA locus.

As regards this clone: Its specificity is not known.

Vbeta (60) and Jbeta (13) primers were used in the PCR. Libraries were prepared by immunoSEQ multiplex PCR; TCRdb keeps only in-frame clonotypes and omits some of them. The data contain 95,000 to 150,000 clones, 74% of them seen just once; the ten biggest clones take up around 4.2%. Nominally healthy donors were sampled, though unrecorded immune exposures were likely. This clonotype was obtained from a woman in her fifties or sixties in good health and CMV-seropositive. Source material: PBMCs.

CDR3 sequence (DNA): TGTGCCAGTAGTATAGAGGGGCGGTACAATCAGCCCCAGCATTTT. Its protein product is CASSIEGRYNQPQHF. This chain links TRBV19 with TRBJ1-5; a possible D gene is TRBD1 (5 bases). Germline CDR1 reads LNHDA; CDR2 reads SQIVND (reference sequence). Trimming took 0 bases from V and 3 from J, leaving 9 bases between them. The length of the CDR3 is 15 residues.